This TCR beta chain comes out of a study of low-dose radiotherapy and immunotherapy resistance in tumors. Primers used for first-strand cDNA, a TRAV- and TRBV-specific set, covered both alpha and beta chains. TCR amplification involved 20 PCR cycles with a constant-region primer and V-primer adapter. TCRdb fed the reads into MiXCR, producing one record per CDR3 protein. The sample yields 65,000 to 100,000 distinct CDR3 sequences, roughly a sixth seen once. Time point indicated: before trial treatment. Nivolumab, ipilimumab, aspirin, low-dose cyclophosphamide and low-dose radiotherapy were all administered to the donors. The sequenced sample was PBMCs, obtained before treatment. This receptor was taken from a male donor with prostate cancer.

CDR3 coding DNA: TGTGCCAGCAGGCTTACGACTAGCGGGAGGTCATACGAGCAGTACTTC. Residues: CASRLTTSGRSYEQYF. J is TRBJ2-7 and V is TRBV6-5; TRBD2 aligns across 13 bases. With 6 bases clipped from V and 4 bases from J, the junction kept 9 bases outside the gene matches. The CDR3 consists of 16 residues. Per the germline V gene, CDR1 is MNHEY and CDR2 is SVGAGI.